A single sample is the source of the 15 T cell receptor beta chains below, sequenced in a study of response to subunit inactivated influenza vaccine. TCRdb re-called the RT-PCR reads with MiXCR, one entry per CDR3 protein. The table includes 550,000 to 600,000 distinct CDR3 sequences, 12% detected once. Source: PBMCs from blood, taken on the day of vaccination. The receptors originated from a man aged 45-65 years who received an inactivated influenza vaccine.

This chain connects TRBV20-1 to TRBJ2-1; 8 nucleotides match TRBD2. The V gene end was trimmed by 5 bases and the J gene end by 4 bases; junction bases not matched to a gene: 4. The CDR3 spans 13 residues. Germline CDR1 is DFQATT and CDR2 is SNEGSKA (reference sequence). The CDR3 spells CSADSGVYNEQFF. CDR3 in DNA: TGCAGTGCTGATAGCGGGGTATACAATGAGCAGTTCTTC.

The chain has TRBV5-1 and TRBJ2-5, with D possibly TRBD2 on 5 matching bases. The V gene's germline CDR1 is SGHRS and CDR2 YFSETQ. This CDR3 has 16 amino acids. Trimming pared 7 bases from V and 5 bases from J, leaving 24 bases between. The chain's CDR3 is CASGQMGTLGVETQYF. The CDR3 DNA sequence: TGCGCCAGCGGCCAGATGGGAACCCTCGGGGTGGAGACCCAGTACTTC.

This clonotype was detected many times. The chain is built from TRBV5-5 and TRBJ1-5; D perhaps matches TRBD1 (6 bases). CDR1 SGHKS and CDR2 YYEKEE come from the germline V gene (reference sequence). The CDR3 extends over 17 amino acids. Trimming cost V 2 bases and J 4 bases, with 19 bases left between them. CDR3 nucleotide sequence: TGTGCCAGCAGCTTTGGTGGTGCCCGGGACAAAAATCAGCCCCAGCATTTT. It is translated as CASSFGGARDKNQPQHF.

The V gene is TRBV18, the J gene TRBJ1-1; D unresolved. The ends were cut back, 2 bases at V and 5 bases at J, with 15 bases in the middle. There are 15 residues in the CDR3. Germline V lookup: CDR1 KGHSH, CDR2 LQKENI. The CDR3, as DNA: TGTGCCAGCTCACCAGTTCAGTGGATTCTTACTGAAGCTTTCTTT. It is translated as CASSPVQWILTEAFF. The full variable domain, completed using reference TRBV18 and TRBJ1-1, is NAGVMQNPRHLVRRRGQEARLRCSPMKGHSHVYWYRQLPEEGLKFMVYLQKENIIDESGMPKERFSAEFPKEGPSILRIQQVVRGDSAAYFCASSPVQWILTEAFFGQGTRLTVV.

This clonotype was seen a handful of times. The chain couples TRBV5-6 to TRBJ1-1; tentative D call: TRBD1 (5 bases). Germline CDR1 and CDR2: SGHDT and YYEEEE. Deletions cut 3 bases from V and 2 bases from J, with 11 bases between. The CDR3 has 14 residues. The CDR3 loop reads CASSWGGGNTEAFF. The DNA for the CDR3 is TGTGCCAGCAGCTGGGGGGGGGGAAACACTGAAGCTTTCTTT.

The chain is built from TRBV29-1 and TRBJ1-5; D is unclear. Trimming removed 4 bases from V and 4 bases from J, with 14 bases in between. The CDR3 has 14 amino acids. Germline loops: CDR1 SQVTM, CDR2 ANQGSEA. The CDR3 nucleotides read TGCAGCGTTGGAGGCATTAGCCCGAATCAGCCCCAGCATTTT. The encoded protein is CSVGGISPNQPQHF.

This rearrangement joins TRBV10-2 to TRBJ2-3, with D possibly being TRBD2 (6 bases). The CDR3 has 14 residues. CDR1 and CDR2 (germline): WSHSY, SAAADI. V was trimmed by 4 bases and J by 10 bases, leaving 18 bases between them. The CDR3 spells CASSAPTSFTAQYF. The CDR3 DNA follows: TGCGCCAGCAGTGCTCCGACTAGTTTTACGGCGCAGTATTTT.

This clonotype was detected only a few times. The J gene is TRBJ2-2, the V gene TRBV20-1; TRBD2 is a possible D gene (6 bases). Looked up from germline, CDR1 is DFQATT and CDR2 is SNEGSKA (reference sequence). Trimming took 2 bases from V and 7 from J, leaving 14 bases between them. This CDR3 comprises 14 residues. The CDR3 reads CSARPGSSVGELFF. CDR3 coding DNA: TGCAGTGCTAGACCCGGATCTAGCGTCGGGGAGCTGTTTTTT.

This clonotype has a handful of counts. This chain joins TRBV24-1 and TRBJ2-5; the D is unclear. The CDR3 loop spans 13 amino acids. The V gene's germline CDR1 is KGHDR and CDR2 SFDVKD. The V end was cut by 5 bases, the J end by 0 bases, with 6 bases between. The CDR3 nucleotides are TGTGCCACCAGTGCTGTGTACCAAGAGACCCAGTACTTC. It encodes CATSAVYQETQYF.

This clonotype was detected ten times or more. This chain links TRBV3-1 with TRBJ2-2, with 11 bases that match TRBD2. CDR3 length equals 17 residues. Germline CDR1 and CDR2: LGHDT and YNNKEL (reference sequence). Trimming cost V 5 bases and J 0 bases; bases outside gene matches: 5. This chain's CDR3 is CASSRTSGFANTGELFF. The CDR3 coding sequence is TGTGCCAGCAGCAGGACTAGCGGGTTCGCGAACACCGGGGAGCTGTTTTTT.

The V call is TRBV20-1, the J call TRBJ2-1; D gene ambiguous. This CDR3 has 15 residues. Germline CDR1 is DFQATT and CDR2 is SNEGSKA (reference sequence). The V end was cut by 6 bases, the J end by 2 bases, with 17 bases between. CDR3 residues: CSATSRSEAYNEQFF. CDR3 nucleotides: TGCAGTGCCACCTCCCGGAGTGAAGCCTACAATGAGCAGTTCTTC.

This clonotype was seen a handful of times. The V and J genes are TRBV7-2 and TRBJ2-2, with D perhaps given as TRBD1 or TRBD2 (5 bases each). V lost 5 bases and J 8 bases, leaving 12 bases between the germline ends. The CDR3 has 13 amino acids. Germline-derived CDR1 and CDR2 are SGHTA and FQGNSA. CDR3 protein: CASSPPWGGELFF. CDR3 DNA sequence: TGTGCCAGCAGCCCGCCCTGGGGGGGGGAGCTGTTTTTT.

This clonotype was recorded many times. One end of the junction fails to match germline, which may point to a read error. The V call is TRBV5-1, the J call TRBJ2-3, with a weak D call TRBD2 (6 bases). Germline V lookup: CDR1 SGHRS, CDR2 YFSETQ. CDR3 size: 14 residues. CDR3 sequence: CASSLGGGTDTQYF. The CDR3 DNA reads as TGTGCCAGCAGCTTAGGCGGGGGCACAGATACGCAGTATTTT.

V and J are TRBV2 and TRBJ2-1; tentatively, D is TRBD1 or TRBD2 (6 bases each). Germline assignment: CDR1 SNHLY and CDR2 FYNNEI. V was cut by 7 bases and J by 3 bases, with 22 bases left in between. The CDR3 is 17 amino acids. The CDR3 spells CASNSLGGLVIYNEQFF. The CDR3 nucleotides read TGTGCCAGCAACTCTCTTGGGGGGCTAGTAATCTACAATGAGCAGTTCTTC.

This clonotype was seen a handful of times. V is TRBV21-1 and J is TRBJ1-2; TRBD1, the D gene given by the table, was not confirmed from the DNA. TRBV21-1 is an annotated pseudogene. The CDR3 is 15 amino acids. This CDR3 is CASSKRQGTIYGYTF. CDR3 nucleotide sequence: TGTGCCAGCAGCAAAAGGCAAGGGACCATCTATGGCTACACCTTC.